Listed below are T cell receptor beta chains from one sample, sequenced in a study of blood T cell repertoires in COVID-19. This table comes from immunoSEQ multiplex PCR, and its TCRdb copy is limited to in-frame clones, with some not included. The sample yields roughly 87,000 clones, 88% seen once. The sample comprised peripheral blood. The receptors come from a man aged 60-69 years with acute or convalescent COVID-19. CDR3s include the opening cysteine and the closing phenylalanine or tryptophan. D genes are given only for firm matches. Clone size appears in some rows only: once, few, many, or a class for an expanded clone.

cdr3_aa	cdr3_nt	j_call	clone_size	d_call	v_call
CASSQGGTTGELFF	TGTGCCAGCAGCCAGGGAGGGACGACCGGGGAGCTGTTTTTT	TRBJ2-2	.	TRBD2	TRBV6-5
CASTAGGANTGELFF	TGCGCCAGCACCGCGGGGGGGGCGAACACCGGGGAGCTGTTTTTT	TRBJ2-2	.	TRBD2	TRBV5-1
CASGSVAGGYNEQFF	TGTGCTAGTGGGAGTGTGGCGGGGGGCTACAATGAGCAGTTCTTC	TRBJ2-1	few	TRBD2	TRBV12-5
CASSQDGQGEYEQYF	TGCGCCAGCAGCCAAGATGGGCAGGGGGAATACGAGCAGTACTTC	TRBJ2-7	once	TRBD1	TRBV4-1
CASSRSGLGGTGELFF	TGTGCCAGCAGTCGATCCGGACTAGGCGGCACCGGGGAGCTGTTTTTT	TRBJ2-2	.	TRBD2	TRBV11-2
CATSRDRGASGNTIYF	TGTGCCACCAGCAGAGATCGGGGGGCGAGTGGAAACACCATATATTTT	TRBJ1-3	.	.	TRBV15
CASSLTAINQPQHF	TGTGCCAGCAGCTTGACAGCTATAAATCAGCCCCAGCATTTT	TRBJ1-5	few	.	TRBV7-2
CASSLVRGPQNSPLHF	TGTGCCAGCAGCTTGGTGAGGGGGCCGCAGAATTCACCCCTCCACTTT	TRBJ1-6	.	TRBD1	TRBV5-4
CATLLRESGELFF	TGTGCCACCCTTCTCCGGGAAAGCGGGGAGCTGTTTTTT	TRBJ2-2	.	.	TRBV10-3
CASSDRGSRAEQYF	TGTGCCAGCTCCGACAGGGGTTCGAGGGCCGAGCAGTACTTC	TRBJ2-7	few	TRBD1	TRBV19
CASSRDSYEQYF	TGTGCCAGCAGCAGAGACAGCTACGAGCAGTACTTC	TRBJ2-7	.	.	TRBV27
CATSDRRDAGGSYTF	TGTGCCACCAGTGACCGCCGGGACGCTGGGGGCTCCTACACCTTC	TRBJ1-2	.	.	TRBV24-1
CASSLRTGGDDGYTF	TGCGCCAGCAGCTTGCGGACAGGGGGGGACGATGGCTACACCTTC	TRBJ1-2	.	TRBD1	TRBV5-1
CASTGGAYGELFF	TGTGCCAGCACGGGGGGGGCTTACGGGGAGCTGTTTTTT	TRBJ2-2	.	TRBD2	TRBV6-5
CASSGRTGSMNTGELFF	TGTGCCAGCAGCGGTCGGACAGGGTCTATGAACACCGGGGAGCTGTTTTTT	TRBJ2-2	.	TRBD1	TRBV6-2/TRBV6-3
CASSILAGGFSYNEQFF	TGTGCCAGTAGTATACTAGCGGGAGGGTTTTCCTACAATGAGCAGTTCTTC	TRBJ2-1	.	TRBD2	TRBV19
CASSFGTGAYEQYF	TGTGCCAGCAGTTTCGGGACAGGGGCCTACGAGCAGTACTTC	TRBJ2-7	.	TRBD1	TRBV27
CASGPGQGGGTEAFF	TGCGCCAGCGGACCGGGACAGGGAGGGGGCACTGAAGCTTTCTTT	TRBJ1-1	.	TRBD1	TRBV5-1
CASSQNQNEQFF	TGCGCCAGCAGCCAGAACCAGAATGAGCAGTTCTTC	TRBJ2-1	.	.	TRBV4-1
CASSLSTGSNEQFF	TGTGCCAGCAGTTTATCGACAGGGAGCAATGAGCAGTTCTTC	TRBJ2-1	.	TRBD1	TRBV27
CASSLAPRLRTNTEAFF	TGTGCCAGCAGTTTAGCCCCTCGGCTCCGGACAAACACTGAAGCTTTCTTT	TRBJ1-1	.	.	TRBV27
CASSISRESDTQYF	TGTGCCAGTAGTATATCCAGGGAATCAGATACGCAGTATTTT	TRBJ2-3	.	.	TRBV19
CASSSDGMNTEAFF	TGCGCCAGCAGCTCCGACGGGATGAACACTGAAGCTTTCTTT	TRBJ1-1	.	.	TRBV5-1
CATSRAGQANTEAFF	TGTGCCACCAGCAGAGCTGGGCAGGCGAACACTGAAGCTTTCTTT	TRBJ1-1	.	.	TRBV15
CASSTTGRQPQHF	TGTGCCAGTAGTACGACAGGGCGTCAGCCCCAGCATTTT	TRBJ1-5	.	TRBD1	TRBV19
CASSAISNGELFF	TGTGCCAGCAGCGCTATTAGTAACGGGGAGCTGTTTTTT	TRBJ2-2	.	.	TRBV12-3/TRBV12-4
CASSLGTGTNERYEQYF	TGTGCCAGCAGCTTGGGAACCGGGACTAATGAAAGATACGAGCAGTACTTC	TRBJ2-7	.	TRBD2	TRBV7-9
CASSHGTSYGNTIYF	TGTGCCAGCAGCCATGGGACATCGTATGGAAACACCATATATTTT	TRBJ1-3	.	.	TRBV5-6
CASRDRGGFYEQYF	TGTGCCAGCAGGGACCGGGGGGGCTTCTACGAGCAGTACTTC	TRBJ2-7	.	TRBD2	TRBV6-5
CASSSHPRDTFTDTQYF	TGTGCCAGCAGCTCCCACCCCCGAGACACCTTCACAGATACGCAGTATTTT	TRBJ2-3	.	.	TRBV7-6
CASSLGLAGGVDTQYF	TGCGCCAGCAGCTTGGGACTAGCGGGAGGAGTAGATACGCAGTATTTT	TRBJ2-3	.	TRBD2	TRBV5-1
CASNAGLAGDNEQFF	TGTGCCAGCAACGCCGGACTAGCGGGGGATAATGAGCAGTTCTTC	TRBJ2-1	.	TRBD2	TRBV2
CASLSHRGNTEAFF	TGCGCCAGCCTATCCCACAGGGGTAACACTGAAGCTTTCTTT	TRBJ1-1	.	TRBD1	TRBV10-2
CASSPRQGARAEAFF	TGTGCCAGCAGCCCTCGACAGGGGGCGAGGGCTGAAGCTTTCTTT	TRBJ1-1	.	TRBD1	TRBV3-1/TRBV3-2
CASSELRGEKLFF	TGTGCCAGCAGTGAACTTAGAGGGGAAAAACTGTTTTTT	TRBJ1-4	few	.	TRBV2
CASSSTTNYGYTF	TGTGCCAGCAGTTCAACTACTAACTATGGCTACACCTTC	TRBJ1-2	.	.	TRBV27
CASSPGQGRHEQYF	TGTGCCAGCAGCCCCGGACAGGGGAGACACGAGCAGTACTTC	TRBJ2-7	.	TRBD1	TRBV14
CSVERRLVNTEAFF	TGCAGCGTTGAACGTAGACTCGTTAACACTGAAGCTTTCTTT	TRBJ1-1	.	.	TRBV29-1
CASSIKTGSETGELFF	TGTGCCAGCTCAATTAAGACAGGGTCCGAAACCGGGGAGCTGTTTTTT	TRBJ2-2	.	TRBD1	TRBV18
CASSPRVGNRHNSPLHF	TGTGCCAGCAGCCCCAGGGTCGGAAATAGGCATAATTCACCCCTCCACTTT	TRBJ1-6	.	.	TRBV7-8
CASSSRRGSYEQYF	TGTGCCAGCAGTTCCCGCAGGGGATCCTACGAGCAGTACTTC	TRBJ2-7	.	.	TRBV6-1
CAIGLAVDEQFF	TGTGCCATCGGACTAGCGGTCGATGAGCAGTTCTTC	TRBJ2-1	.	TRBD2	TRBV10-3
CASSLGLAGGPRETQYF	TGCGCCAGCAGCCTAGGACTAGCGGGGGGGCCACGAGAGACCCAGTACTTC	TRBJ2-5	once	TRBD2	TRBV5-1
CASSYSKGAGGELFF	TGTGCCAGCAGTTACTCGAAAGGGGCCGGCGGGGAGCTGTTTTTT	TRBJ2-2	.	.	TRBV6-2/TRBV6-3